The 19 T cell receptor beta chains below come from one sample, sequenced in a study of cytomegalovirus exposure and HLA in healthy donors. Primers included in the PCR were 60 Vbeta and 13 Jbeta primers. The table came from immunoSEQ multiplex PCR; TCRdb's copy has only in-frame clones and leaves some out. The table shows about 160,000 clones, with 79% occurring only once. Sequenced input: PBMCs. These receptors originate from a man aged 40-49 years in good health and CMV-seronegative.

The rearrangement links TRBV6-1 to TRBJ2-2; a weak D match, TRBD2 (6 bases). V lost 5 bases and J 6 bases, leaving 10 bases between the germline ends. The CDR3 runs to 13 residues. Looked up from germline, CDR1 is MNHNS and CDR2 is SASEGT. Here the CDR3 DNA reads TGTGCCAGCAGTTCCCGGGAGTCCGGGGAGCTGTTTTTT. Translated, it gives CASSSRESGELFF.

The rearrangement joins TRBV29-1 to TRBJ2-2, with D possibly matching TRBD1 (6 bases). The germline gives CDR1 SQVTM, CDR2 ANQGSEA. The V gene lost 7 bases and the J gene lost 1 base, with 10 bases spanning the gap. The CDR3 consists of 13 residues. Here the CDR3 DNA reads TGCAGCGCTGGACAGTTGAACACCGGGGAGCTGTTTTTT. It codes for CSAGQLNTGELFF.

A single count supports this clone. V is TRBV5-1 and J is TRBJ1-4; tentatively, D is TRBD1 (5 bases). Deletions cut 5 bases from V and 3 bases from J, with 17 bases between. This CDR3 has 16 amino acids. The germline V gene has CDR1 SGHRS and CDR2 YFSETQ. Here the CDR3 DNA reads TGCGCCAGCAGACCGATTCTCGGGGGAGCTAATGAAAAACTGTTTTTT. Translation gives CASRPILGGANEKLFF.

CDR3 sequence: CSVVASGSQEQYF. The CDR3 nucleotides are TGCAGCGTTGTGGCTAGCGGGAGCCAGGAGCAGTACTTC. The rearrangement links TRBV29-1 to TRBJ2-5; the match to TRBD2 covers 10 bases. CDR1 is SQVTM, CDR2 ANQGSEA, per germline. J was trimmed by 11 bases and V by 4 bases; bases with no gene match: 10. CDR3 size: 13 residues. Complete variable domain (other parts from reference TRBV29-1 and TRBJ2-5): SAVISQKPSRDICQRGTSLTIQCQVDSQVTMMFWYRQQPGQSLTLIATANQGSEATYESGFVIDKFPISRPNLTFSTLTVSNMSPEDSSIYLCSVVASGSQEQYFGPGTRLLVL.

V gene TRBV29-1 combines with J gene TRBJ2-3, with D tentatively TRBD2 (5 bases). With 3 bases removed from V and 2 bases from J, the gap between germline ends came to 12 bases. The CDR3 contains 14 residues. Germline V lookup: CDR1 SQVTM, CDR2 ANQGSEA. CDR3 sequence reads: CSVDLGSSTDTQYF. In DNA form, the CDR3 reads TGCAGCGTTGATCTGGGGAGTTCCACAGATACGCAGTATTTT.

The CDR3, as DNA: TGCAGCGTTGTCGGGACACAAATGAGCACAGATACGCAGTATTTT. Translating it yields CSVVGTQMSTDTQYF. The chain carries TRBV29-1 and TRBJ2-3, with D maybe TRBD1 (6 bases). Germline V CDR1 and CDR2: SQVTM, ANQGSEA. This CDR3 is 15 amino acids long. V was pared by 4 bases and J by 0 bases, with 14 bases between.

V usage is TRBV14 and J usage is TRBJ2-1, with D possibly being TRBD2 (5 bases). The CDR3 runs 16 residues. The V end was cut by 0 bases, the J end by 3 bases, with 12 bases between. The germline V gene has CDR1 SGHDN and CDR2 FVKESK. The chain's CDR3 is CASSQEVGVGYNEQFF. CDR3 bases: TGTGCCAGCAGCCAAGAAGTGGGAGTCGGCTACAATGAGCAGTTCTTC.

V usage is TRBV7-8 and J usage is TRBJ2-1; perhaps TRBD2 as D (5 bases). The CDR3 covers 13 residues. V was cut by 6 bases and J by 3 bases, with 9 bases left in between. Germline V gene sequence: CDR1 SGHVS, CDR2 FQNEAQ. The CDR3 reads CASSPEGYNEQFF. For the CDR3, the DNA is TGTGCCAGCAGTCCTGAGGGCTACAATGAGCAGTTCTTC.

The chain combines TRBV28 with TRBJ2-1; no clear D gene. The germline CDR1 and CDR2 sequences are MDHEN and SYDVKM. This CDR3 has 11 residues. The V and J ends lost 5 bases and 9 bases respectively, with 8 bases between them. The CDR3 nucleotides read TGTGCCAGCAGTGGTGCGGTTGAGCAGTTCTTC. Amino acid sequence: CASSGAVEQFF.

The chain uses TRBV28 and TRBJ1-2; D unclear. This CDR3 comprises 13 residues. The V end lost 4 bases, the J end lost 5 bases, and 11 bases lay between the germline ends. Per the germline V gene, CDR1 is MDHEN and CDR2 is SYDVKM. The CDR3 spells CASSSPEKYGYTF. CDR3 DNA sequence: TGTGCCAGCAGTTCGCCGGAGAAATATGGCTACACCTTC.

A note on this clone: Mismatch with germline at one junction end may stem from a read error. The chain has TRBV7-2 and TRBJ2-4; D call uncertain. The CDR3 covers 11 residues. The germline V gene has CDR1 SGHTA and CDR2 FQGNSA. The CDR3 loop is CASSFKNSQYF. The DNA of the CDR3 is TGTGCCAGCAGCTTCAAAAACAGTCAGTACTTC.

The V call is TRBV5-1, the J call TRBJ1-1; tentatively, D is TRBD1 (5 bases). CDR1 SGHRS and CDR2 YFSETQ come from the germline V gene. The length of the CDR3 is 16 residues. The ends were cut back, 3 bases at V and 0 bases at J, with 15 bases in the middle. The CDR3 DNA reads as TGCGCCAGCAGCTCCCCTTACGGGGGTATGAACACTGAAGCTTTCTTT. Translating gives CASSSPYGGMNTEAFF.

The genes are TRBV5-4 and TRBJ2-5, with 9 bases matching TRBD2. The DNA matches TRBJ2-7 better at its end, which makes the J call doubtful. This CDR3 contains 15 residues. Germline lookup yields CDR1 SGHNT and CDR2 YYREEE (reference sequence). The CDR3 sequence is CASQPQASGTYEQYF. CDR3 sequence (DNA): TGTGCCAGCCAGCCCCAGGCTAGCGGGACCTACGAGCAGTACTTC.

The J gene is TRBJ1-6, the V gene TRBV7-8; a possible D gene is TRBD1 (5 bases). This CDR3 spans 15 amino acids. Trimming pared 1 base from V and 7 bases from J, leaving 11 bases between. CDR1 and CDR2 (germline): SGHVS, FQNEAQ. CDR3 coding DNA: TGTGCCAGCAGCTTAGGTGCAGGGCCCAATTCACCCCTCCACTTT. It translates to CASSLGAGPNSPLHF.

The genes are TRBV9 and TRBJ2-1, with TRBD2 matching 11 bases. The V and J ends lost 0 bases and 6 bases, in that order; junction bases with no gene match: 8. This CDR3 spans 17 amino acids. In germline, CDR1 is SGDLS, CDR2 YYNGEE. CDR3 protein: CASSVDPLAGAINEQFF. CDR3 nucleotide sequence: TGTGCCAGCAGCGTAGACCCACTAGCGGGAGCCATCAATGAGCAGTTCTTC. Complete variable domain (other parts from reference TRBV9 and TRBJ2-1): DSGVTQTPKHLITATGQRVTLRCSPRSGDLSVYWYQQSLDQGLQFLIQYYNGEERAKGNILERFSAQQFPDLHSELNLSSLELGDSALYFCASSVDPLAGAINEQFFGPGTRLTVL.

This clone was counted between two and nine times. This sequence joins TRBV28 and TRBJ2-7, with 9 positions matching TRBD1. The V and J ends lost 7 bases and 3 bases, in that order; junction bases with no gene match: 10. Germline CDR1 reads MDHEN; CDR2 reads SYDVKM. The CDR3 loop spans 15 amino acids. The CDR3 DNA sequence: TGTGCCAGCACCCTACCGGGACAGGGACACTACGAGCAGTACTTC. This gives the protein CASTLPGQGHYEQYF.

V usage is TRBV28 and J usage is TRBJ1-5; D call uncertain. Looked up from germline, CDR1 is MDHEN and CDR2 is SYDVKM. Between the trimmed V and J ends, which lost 5 bases and 7 bases, there was a span of 9 bases. This CDR3 has 12 amino acids. The CDR3 nucleotides are TGTGCCAGCAGTCTGCTAAAACAGCCCCAGCATTTT. As protein: CASSLLKQPQHF.

This clone was seen a single time. The V call is TRBV10-3, the J call TRBJ2-3, with 7 bases lining up with TRBD1. V shed 2 bases and J 0 bases; nucleotides not matched to a gene: 2. The CDR3 is made up of 15 amino acids. The germline V gene encodes CDR1 ENHRY and CDR2 SYGVKD. Here the CDR3 DNA reads TGTGCCATCAGTGAGAGGACAGGTAGCACAGATACGCAGTATTTT. This codes for CAISERTGSTDTQYF.

This chain links TRBV6-1 with TRBJ2-2; 13 bases align to TRBD2. The CDR3 has 15 residues. V trimming: 5 bases; J trimming: 8 bases; junction bases outside the gene matches: 5. Germline V CDR1 and CDR2: MNHNS, SASEGT. The CDR3 coding sequence is TGTGCCAGCAGTAAGACTAGCGGGGGGACGGGGGAGCTGTTTTTT. Translation gives CASSKTSGGTGELFF.